A single sample gave rise to the 22 T cell receptor beta chains below, sequenced in a study of blood T cell repertoires in COVID-19. Only in-frame clones appear in the TCRdb table, and some are missing; sequencing was by immunoSEQ multiplex PCR. The table shows about 380,000 clones, with roughly 91% occurring only once. Source material: PBMCs or T cells enriched from blood (not recorded which). The origin of the receptors is a woman younger than 35 who had recovered from COVID-19.

This sequence joins TRBV7-3 and TRBJ2-1; TRBD2 aligns across 8 bases. The CDR3 length is 13 residues. Germline V CDR1 and CDR2: SGHTA, FQGTGA. The V segment lost 4 bases and the J segment 5 bases; nucleotides outside the gene matches: 1. CDR3 sequence: CASSSGLDNEQFF. CDR3 nucleotide sequence: TGTGCCAGCAGCTCGGGACTAGACAATGAGCAGTTCTTC.

The V call is TRBV28, the J call TRBJ2-3; no clear D. The V and J ends lost 6 bases and 2 bases respectively, with 18 bases between them. Per germline, CDR1 MDHEN and CDR2 SYDVKM. The CDR3 length is 16 residues. CDR3: CASSPFTWNYTDTQYF. The CDR3 DNA sequence: TGTGCCAGCAGCCCCTTTACATGGAACTACACAGATACGCAGTATTTT. Full variable domain (missing parts from reference TRBV28 and TRBJ2-3): DVKVTQSSRYLVKRTGEKVFLECVQDMDHENMFWYRQDPGLGLRLIYFSYDVKMKEKGDIPEGYSVSREKKERFSLILESASTNQTSMYLCASSPFTWNYTDTQYFGPGTRLTVL.

The chain is built from TRBV6-5 and TRBJ2-3, with 8 bases lining up with TRBD1. CDR3 length: 15 amino acids. The V gene end was trimmed by 4 bases and the J gene end by 7 bases; junction bases not matched to a gene: 10. Looked up from germline, CDR1 is MNHEY and CDR2 is SVGAGI. The CDR3, as DNA: TGTGCCAGCAGTTCCTTCCTTGGACAGGGAAATACGCAGTATTTT. Its translation: CASSSFLGQGNTQYF.

This clone was observed a few times. The chain joins TRBV4-1 to TRBJ1-5; the D is unclear. Looked up from germline, CDR1 is MGHRA and CDR2 is YSYEKL. V shed 0 bases and J shed 7 bases, with 13 bases lying between them. The CDR3 runs 15 residues. As DNA, the CDR3 is TGCGCCAGCAGCCAAGATGATTTCCCGGGGCAGCCCCAGCATTTT. Translation: CASSQDDFPGQPQHF.

This clone was recorded only once. The chain employs TRBV11-3 and TRBJ1-1; D uncertain. The CDR3 spans 12 residues. V lost 3 bases and J lost 5, with 7 bases in between. Germline V gives CDR1 SGHNT, CDR2 YENEEA. CDR3 region: CASSLTGTEAFF. CDR3 DNA sequence: TGTGCCAGCAGCTTGACGGGGACTGAAGCTTTCTTT. The whole variable domain, remainder taken from reference TRBV11-3 and TRBJ1-1, is EAGVVQSPRYKIIEKKQPVAFWCNPISGHNTLYWYLQNLGQGPELLIRYENEEAVDDSQLPKDRFSAERLKGVDSTLKIQPAELGDSAVYLCASSLTGTEAFFGQGTRLTVV.

The rearrangement links TRBV6-5 to TRBJ2-1; perhaps TRBD2 as D (5 bases). CDR1 is MNHEY, CDR2 SVGAGI, per germline. The CDR3 consists of 15 residues. V was trimmed by 0 bases and J by 9 bases, leaving 15 bases between them. The CDR3 bases are TGTGCCAGCAGTTACTCGACGGAGCCCGCGGGTGAGCAGTTCTTC. Protein product: CASSYSTEPAGEQFF.

This clone was detected once. V and J are TRBV7-2 and TRBJ1-1; D unresolved. V was shortened by 5 bases and J by 4 bases, with 14 bases between the two germline ends. This CDR3 region has 14 residues. Germline V lookup: CDR1 SGHTA, CDR2 FQGNSA. The chain's CDR3 is CASSPTVPVTEAFF. CDR3 nucleotides: TGTGCCAGCAGCCCTACGGTTCCGGTCACTGAAGCTTTCTTT.

The chain uses TRBV3-1 (or the pseudogene TRBV3-2) and TRBJ1-2; D gene ambiguous. With 1 base removed from V and 4 bases from J, the gap between germline ends came to 10 bases. This CDR3 has 14 residues. CDR1 LGHDT and CDR2 YNNKEL come from the germline V gene (reference sequence). CDR3 sequence reads: CASSQGAGLYGYTF. The CDR3 DNA sequence: TGTGCCAGCAGCCAAGGTGCAGGTCTCTATGGCTACACCTTC.

In nucleotides, the CDR3 is TGCAGCGTTTACGGGACAGGGAACTATGGCTACACCTTC. Residues: CSVYGTGNYGYTF. The V gene is TRBV29-1, the J gene TRBJ1-2; 9 nucleotides align to TRBD1. The CDR3 covers 13 residues. V dropped 5 bases and J dropped 2; count of bases not matched to a gene: 3. Germline CDR1 reads SQVTM; CDR2 reads ANQGSEA.

The chain recombines TRBV6-5 with TRBJ1-5; 8 nucleotides align to TRBD1. J gave up 4 bases and V 4 bases, and 3 bases lay outside the gene matches. Germline values: CDR1 MNHEY, CDR2 SVGAGI. This CDR3 has 14 residues. This CDR3 reads CASSLGQANQPQHF. CDR3 bases: TGTGCCAGCAGTTTGGGACAGGCTAATCAGCCCCAGCATTTT.

In DNA, the CDR3 is TGTGCCAGCAGCCAAGATGGGGCGGCAAGCACTGAAGCTTTCTTT. The encoded protein is CASSQDGAASTEAFF. The chain uses TRBV14 and TRBJ1-1; D is possibly TRBD1 (5 bases). From germline, CDR1 is SGHDN and CDR2 FVKESK. Trimming removed 0 bases at V and 4 bases at J, with 12 bases between. This CDR3 comprises 15 residues.

The chain carries TRBV12-3 or TRBV12-4 and TRBJ2-1; the D is unclear. This CDR3 comprises 13 residues. V lost 5 bases, J lost 8 bases, and 13 bases lay in between. CDR3 DNA sequence: TGTGCCAGCAGTCCCATTCTAGAGGATGAGCAGTTCTTC. Protein sequence: CASSPILEDEQFF.

The genes are TRBV4-1 and TRBJ2-7, with D possibly being TRBD1 (6 bases). Germline loops: CDR1 MGHRA, CDR2 YSYEKL. The V end was cut by 1 base, the J end by 2 bases, with 12 bases between. CDR3 size: 15 residues. The CDR3 protein is CASSQAGTRTYEQYF. CDR3 nucleotide sequence: TGCGCCAGCAGCCAAGCCGGGACAAGAACCTACGAGCAGTACTTC.

CDR3 sequence (DNA): TGTGCCAGCAGCGCAAGCCGGGCGGGGACTACAGATACGCAGTATTTT. Protein sequence: CASSASRAGTTDTQYF. This chain uses TRBV7-2 with TRBJ2-3; tentative D call: TRBD2 (6 bases). Germline V gives CDR1 SGHTA, CDR2 FQGNSA. With 5 bases removed from V and 3 bases from J, the gap between germline ends came to 18 bases. This CDR3 is 16 amino acids long.

The count of this clone is one. The chain combines TRBV9 with TRBJ1-2; 11 positions agree with TRBD1. The CDR3 sequence is 15 residues long. Germline V lookup: CDR1 SGDLS, CDR2 YYNGEE. V dropped 4 bases and J dropped 7; count of bases not matched to a gene: 9. The CDR3 spells CASSPNWGTGGGYTF. The CDR3 bases are TGTGCCAGCAGCCCCAATTGGGGGACAGGGGGTGGCTACACCTTC.

This sequence joins TRBV4-3 and TRBJ2-4, with a possible D match to TRBD2 (5 bases). Trimming cost V 0 bases and J 2 bases, with 14 bases left between them. The CDR3 spans 17 residues. The germline V gene has CDR1 LGHNA and CDR2 YSLEER. The chain's CDR3 is CASSQDSGPRSKNIQYF. DNA for the CDR3: TGCGCCAGCAGCCAAGACAGCGGACCCCGGTCCAAAAACATTCAGTACTTC.

The chain combines TRBV14 with TRBJ1-1; D remains unclear. The V gene's germline CDR1 is SGHDN and CDR2 FVKESK. The CDR3 contains 15 residues. The ends were cut back, 4 bases at V and 2 bases at J, with 14 bases in the middle. CDR3 in amino acids: CASSPPRRFNTEAFF. In nucleotides, the CDR3 is TGTGCCAGCAGCCCCCCTCGCAGGTTTAACACTGAAGCTTTCTTT.

The chain is built from TRBV19 and TRBJ2-3; D is unresolved. Looked up from germline, CDR1 is LNHDA and CDR2 is SQIVND (reference sequence). The CDR3 runs 13 residues. Trimming stripped 3 bases from V and 0 bases from J, with 4 bases between. This CDR3 is CASSIFSTDTQYF. The CDR3 nucleotides read TGTGCCAGTAGTATCTTCAGCACAGATACGCAGTATTTT.

This clone appeared a few times. The chain has TRBV30 and TRBJ1-1; weak D call: TRBD1 (5 bases). Germline V CDR1 and CDR2: GTSNPN, SVGIG (reference sequence). The V and J ends lost 3 bases and 2 bases respectively, with 10 bases between them. The CDR3 has 13 amino acids. CDR3 amino acids: CAWSIDSNTEAFF. Written as DNA, the CDR3 is TGTGCCTGGAGCATAGACAGTAACACTGAAGCTTTCTTT.

This clone was recorded a few times. This rearrangement joins TRBV7-2 to TRBJ1-2, with a tentative D call TRBD1 (5 bases). The V end lost 2 bases, the J end lost 4 bases, and 11 bases lay between the germline ends. This CDR3 has 14 amino acids. The germline CDR1 and CDR2 sequences are SGHTA and FQGNSA. DNA for the CDR3: TGTGCCAGCAGCTTACGGGGGGAGGGCTATGGCTACACCTTC. This codes for CASSLRGEGYGYTF.

This chain joins TRBV7-9 and TRBJ1-2; the D is unclear. Germline V gene data show CDR1 as SEHNR and CDR2 as FQNEAQ (reference sequence). This CDR3 comprises 14 residues. V lost 1 base and J 5 bases, leaving 11 bases between the germline ends. In DNA form, the CDR3 reads TGTGCCAGCAGCTTAGTGCGGGATTTTTATGGCTACACCTTC. Protein sequence: CASSLVRDFYGYTF.

This chain joins TRBV7-2 and TRBJ1-1; D is ambiguous. The germline CDR1 and CDR2 sequences are SGHTA and FQGNSA. V dropped 3 bases and J dropped 2 bases, with 19 bases sitting between them. This CDR3 is built from 17 residues. Here the CDR3 reads CASSFPVLVGDNTEAFF. The CDR3 coding sequence is TGTGCCAGCAGCTTTCCGGTCCTAGTCGGTGACAACACTGAAGCTTTCTTT. The variable domain in full, with the rest retrieved from reference TRBV7-2 and TRBJ1-1, is GAGVSQSPSNKVTEKGKDVELRCDPISGHTALYWYRQSLGQGLEFLIYFQGNSAPDKSGLPSDRFSAERTGGSVSTLTIQRTQQEDSAVYLCASSFPVLVGDNTEAFFGQGTRLTVV.